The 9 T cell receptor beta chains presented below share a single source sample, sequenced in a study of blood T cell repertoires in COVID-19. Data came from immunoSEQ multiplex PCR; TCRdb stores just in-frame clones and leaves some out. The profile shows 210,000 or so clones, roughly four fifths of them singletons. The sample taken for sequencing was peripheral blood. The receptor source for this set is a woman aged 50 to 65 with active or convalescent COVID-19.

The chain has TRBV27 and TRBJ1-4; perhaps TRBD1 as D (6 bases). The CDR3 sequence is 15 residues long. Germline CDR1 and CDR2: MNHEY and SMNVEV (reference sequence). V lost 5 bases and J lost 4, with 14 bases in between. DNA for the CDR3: TGTGCCAGCAGTCCCAGGGGTTATGGTAATGAAAAACTGTTTTTT. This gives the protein CASSPRGYGNEKLFF.

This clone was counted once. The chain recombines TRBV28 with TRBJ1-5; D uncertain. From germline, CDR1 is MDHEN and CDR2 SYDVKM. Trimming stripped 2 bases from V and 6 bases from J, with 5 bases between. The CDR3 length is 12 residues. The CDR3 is CASSLIVQPQHF. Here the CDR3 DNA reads TGTGCCAGCAGTTTAATCGTTCAGCCCCAGCATTTT.

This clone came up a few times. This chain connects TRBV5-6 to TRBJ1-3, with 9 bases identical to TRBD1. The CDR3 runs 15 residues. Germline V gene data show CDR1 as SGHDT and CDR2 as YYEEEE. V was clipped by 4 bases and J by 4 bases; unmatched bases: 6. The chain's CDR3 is CASSLGQGKGNTIYF. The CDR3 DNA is TGTGCCAGCAGCCTGGGACAGGGAAAGGGAAACACCATATATTTT.

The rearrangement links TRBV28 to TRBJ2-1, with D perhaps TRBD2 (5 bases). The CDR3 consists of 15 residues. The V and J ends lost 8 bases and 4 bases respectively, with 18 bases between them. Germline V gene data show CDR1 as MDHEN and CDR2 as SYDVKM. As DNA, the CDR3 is TGTGCCAGCGGACGGGTGACTATCGCATACAATGAGCAGTTCTTC. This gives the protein CASGRVTIAYNEQFF.

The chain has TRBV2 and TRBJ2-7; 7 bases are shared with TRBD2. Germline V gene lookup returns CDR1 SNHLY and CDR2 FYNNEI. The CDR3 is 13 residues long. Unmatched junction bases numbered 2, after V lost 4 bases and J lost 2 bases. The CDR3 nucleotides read TGTGCCAGCAGTGGCGGGGGACCCTACGAGCAGTACGTC. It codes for CASSGGGPYEQYV.

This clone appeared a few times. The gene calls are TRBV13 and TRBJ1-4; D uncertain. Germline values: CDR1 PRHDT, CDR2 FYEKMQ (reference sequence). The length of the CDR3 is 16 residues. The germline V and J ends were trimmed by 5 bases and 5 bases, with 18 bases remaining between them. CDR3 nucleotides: TGTGCCAGCAGCCGCCCCGCCGCACAGAGAAATGAAAAACTGTTTTTT. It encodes CASSRPAAQRNEKLFF.

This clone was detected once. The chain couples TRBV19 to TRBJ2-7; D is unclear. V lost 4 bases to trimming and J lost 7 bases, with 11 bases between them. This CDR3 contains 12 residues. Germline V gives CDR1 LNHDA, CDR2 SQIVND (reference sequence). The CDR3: CASSTGFGEQYF. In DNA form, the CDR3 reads TGTGCCAGTAGTACTGGATTCGGGGAGCAGTACTTC.

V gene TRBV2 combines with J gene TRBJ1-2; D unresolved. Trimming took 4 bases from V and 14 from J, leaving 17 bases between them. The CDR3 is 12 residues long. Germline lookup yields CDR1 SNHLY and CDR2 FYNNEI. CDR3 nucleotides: TGTGCCAGCAGTGGCCAAGCCCCCAATTATACCTTC. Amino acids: CASSGQAPNYTF. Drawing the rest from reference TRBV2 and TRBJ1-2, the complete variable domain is EPEVTQTPSHQVTQMGQEVILRCVPISNHLYFYWYRQILGQKVEFLVSFYNNEISEKSEIFDDQFSVERPDGSNFTLKIRSTKLEDSAMYFCASSGQAPNYTFGSGTRLTVV.

The CDR3 here is CASSATTPTQGPATNEKLFF. The DNA of the CDR3 is TGTGCCAGCAGTGCGACCACCCCCACTCAGGGCCCAGCAACTAATGAAAAACTGTTTTTT. The chain links TRBV6-2 or TRBV6-3 to TRBJ1-4, with D maybe TRBD1 (5 bases). This CDR3 has 20 amino acids. With 5 bases removed from V and 0 bases from J, the gap between germline ends came to 25 bases. Germline V gene sequence: CDR1 MNHEY, CDR2 SVGEGT.